Listed below are T cell receptor beta chains from one sample, sequenced in a study of cytomegalovirus exposure and HLA in healthy donors. Measured with immunoSEQ multiplex PCR; TCRdb has only the in-frame clones, and not every one. This table holds about 160,000 clones, around 83% found once. Sequencing was performed on PBMCs. The receptors here all came from a young man in good health and CMV-seropositive. CDR3s include the opening cysteine and the closing phenylalanine or tryptophan.

cdr3_aa j_call v_call
CASSRQGGNTIYF TRBJ1-3 TRBV6-5
CASSLAGGLETQYF TRBJ2-5 TRBV7-6
CASSETTSGGGEQFF TRBJ2-1 TRBV9
CASSQTGNGSPLHF TRBJ1-6 TRBV4-2
CSVEEGTGARGTEAFF TRBJ1-1 TRBV29-1
CASSSTAAVGSQYF TRBJ2-5 TRBV27
CASSQDVLGWTQYF TRBJ2-5 TRBV4-3
CATSTDYGQGLEEQFF TRBJ2-1 TRBV19
CASSVGPGGEKLFF TRBJ1-4 TRBV9
CASSSAGGPEEQYF TRBJ2-7 TRBV7-2
CASSSSGNSPLHF TRBJ1-6 TRBV28
CASSDRFYGYTF TRBJ1-2 TRBV28
CAWAPSVSTQYF TRBJ2-3 TRBV30
CASSPWDLAGGNEQFF TRBJ2-1 TRBV28
CAISEREGIQYF TRBJ2-4 TRBV10-3
CASSRQGRNNQPQHF TRBJ1-5 TRBV6-5
CASSLSGNTEAFF TRBJ1-1 TRBV7-9
CASSQGSTGDQETQYF TRBJ2-5 TRBV4-1
CASSLIAGGGETQYF TRBJ2-5 TRBV7-9
CASSLVGGADGYTF TRBJ1-2 TRBV11-2
CASSRGGAYNEQFF TRBJ2-1 TRBV27
CASVEDSAYGYTF TRBJ1-2 TRBV2
CASSLGQGYQETQYF TRBJ2-5 TRBV13
CASSQWWTGPTDTQYF TRBJ2-3 TRBV23-1
CASSGRDTSYNEQFF TRBJ2-1 TRBV2
CASTHIQGQGAVLTF TRBJ1-2 TRBV6-6
CASSTGEGGYYGYTF TRBJ1-2 TRBV19
CASAHRQGNYGYTF TRBJ1-2 TRBV27
CASSSTGNRYNSPLHF TRBJ1-6 TRBV5-1
CASQGQLNTEAFF TRBJ1-1 TRBV6-5
CASSLGVGGNTEAFF TRBJ1-1 TRBV5-4
CASSSTDSNPYEQYF TRBJ2-7 TRBV5-1
CASSSLAGGQQETQYF TRBJ2-5 TRBV5-6
CASMRSGNTIYF TRBJ1-3 TRBV5-8
CATSSGAMSSYEQYF TRBJ2-7 TRBV15
CASSHLKTGQAYGYTF TRBJ1-2 TRBV4-2
CASSASGGATDTQYF TRBJ2-3 TRBV6-4
CAISEGGEQYF - TRBV10-3